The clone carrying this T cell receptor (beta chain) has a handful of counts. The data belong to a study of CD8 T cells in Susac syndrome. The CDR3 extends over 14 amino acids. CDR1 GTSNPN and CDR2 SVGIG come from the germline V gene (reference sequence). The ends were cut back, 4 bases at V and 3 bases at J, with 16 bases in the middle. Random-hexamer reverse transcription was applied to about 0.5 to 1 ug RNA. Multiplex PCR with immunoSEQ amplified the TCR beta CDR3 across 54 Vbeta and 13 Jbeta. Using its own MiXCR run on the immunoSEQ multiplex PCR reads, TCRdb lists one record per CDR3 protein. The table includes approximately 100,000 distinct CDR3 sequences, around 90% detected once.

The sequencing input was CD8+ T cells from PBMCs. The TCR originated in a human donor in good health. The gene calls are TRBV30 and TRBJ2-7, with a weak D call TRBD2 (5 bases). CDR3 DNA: TGTGCCTGGAACGCGGTATTCGGGGACTACGAGCAGTACTTC. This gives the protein CAWNAVFGDYEQYF.